These 31 T cell receptor beta chains originate from one sample sequenced in a study of blood T cell repertoires in COVID-19. Sequenced by immunoSEQ multiplex PCR; TCRdb stores in-frame clones only, minus some. The top ten hold about 0.57% of the sample, which has 400,000 to 450,000 clones, roughly 91% seen once. The sequenced material came from PBMCs or T cells enriched from blood (not recorded which). These receptors came from a man aged 18-30 years who had recovered from COVID-19.

The rearrangement uses TRBV27 and TRBJ1-2, with TRBD1 matching over 8 bases. V gave up 4 bases and J gave up 6 bases; unmatched junction bases: 4. This CDR3 is 13 amino acids long. The germline gives CDR1 MNHEY, CDR2 SMNVEV (reference sequence). The CDR3 nucleotides are TGTGCCAGCAGTTCGGACAGGGTTAATGGCTACACCTTC. It is translated as CASSSDRVNGYTF.

The J gene is TRBJ1-5, the V gene TRBV25-1; TRBD1 might be the D (5 bases). Germline V gene sequence: CDR1 MGHDK, CDR2 SYGVNS. This CDR3 comprises 15 residues. Trimming shortened V by 1 base and J by 3 bases, and 10 bases separated the two germline ends. The CDR3 DNA is TGTGCCAGCAGTGAATCAGGGAGGGACAATCAGCCCCAGCATTTT. This encodes CASSESGRDNQPQHF. Together with reference TRBV25-1 and TRBJ1-5, the CDR3 gives the full variable domain: EADIYQTPRYLVIGTGKKITLECSQTMGHDKMYWYQQDPGMELHLIHYSYGVNSTEKGDLSSESTVSRIRTEHFPLTLESARPSHTSQYLCASSESGRDNQPQHFGDGTRLSIL.

The CDR3 bases are TGCAGCGTTGACGCGGGTAGTGAAAAACTGTTTTTT. It translates to CSVDAGSEKLFF. V usage is TRBV29-1 and J usage is TRBJ1-4; D is ambiguous. The CDR3 is made up of 12 amino acids. V was clipped by 3 bases and J by 7 bases, with 9 bases between them. Germline V lookup: CDR1 SQVTM, CDR2 ANQGSEA.

As concerns this clone: This CDR3 is also generated by other DNA sequences in the sample. The chain combines TRBV9 with TRBJ1-5; D remains unclear. The CDR3 extends over 15 amino acids. Looked up from germline, CDR1 is SGDLS and CDR2 is YYNGEE. V was cut by 0 bases and J by 2 bases, with 9 bases left in between. The CDR3: CASSVGASGNQPQHF. CDR3 nucleotides: TGTGCCAGCAGCGTAGGCGCAAGTGGCAATCAGCCCCAGCATTTT.

The J gene is TRBJ2-5, the V gene TRBV2; possibly TRBD2 for D (6 bases). V was cut by 7 bases and J by 1 base, with 10 bases left in between. The CDR3 is 13 residues long. The germline V gene has CDR1 SNHLY and CDR2 FYNNEI. The CDR3 loop reads CASNRDSQETQYF. CDR3 bases: TGTGCCAGCAACCGGGACTCCCAAGAGACCCAGTACTTC.

The chain has TRBV12-3 or TRBV12-4 and TRBJ1-2; a weak D match, TRBD1 (5 bases). This CDR3 is built from 13 residues. Trimming pared 6 bases from V and 6 bases from J, leaving 14 bases between. This chain's CDR3 is CASRRQTVDGYTF. CDR3 nucleotide sequence: TGTGCCAGCAGAAGACAGACCGTCGATGGCTACACCTTC.

This chain joins TRBV19 and TRBJ1-1; the D gene is possibly TRBD1 (6 bases). The germline V and J ends were trimmed by 3 bases and 0 bases, with 11 bases remaining between them. The CDR3 runs 15 residues. CDR1 is LNHDA and CDR2 is SQIVND in the germline V gene (reference sequence). CDR3 region: CASSIAGTLNTEAFF. For the CDR3, the DNA is TGTGCCAGTAGTATTGCCGGGACATTGAACACTGAAGCTTTCTTT.

V and J are TRBV7-9 and TRBJ1-4; 7 bases map to TRBD1. V was clipped by 5 bases and J by 4 bases; unmatched bases: 4. CDR1 is SEHNR and CDR2 is FQNEAQ in the germline V gene (reference sequence). The CDR3 extends over 14 amino acids. In DNA form, the CDR3 reads TGTGCCAGCAGCGCGGGGACAGATAATGAAAAACTGTTTTTT. Its translation: CASSAGTDNEKLFF.

The gene calls are TRBV3-1 (or the pseudogene TRBV3-2) and TRBJ2-5; D possibly corresponds to TRBD2 (6 bases). The germline CDR1 and CDR2 sequences are LGHDT and YNNKEL (reference sequence). V was cut by 4 bases and J by 4 bases, with 16 bases left in between. The CDR3 sequence is 15 residues long. The CDR3 DNA reads TGTGCCAGCAGCCCAGGGCCGGGAGAGGGAGAGACCCAGTACTTC. Protein product: CASSPGPGEGETQYF.

The chain is built from TRBV27 and TRBJ1-1; the D is unclear. Trimming stripped 7 bases from V and 4 bases from J, with 19 bases between. In germline, CDR1 is MNHEY, CDR2 SMNVEV (reference sequence). The CDR3 has 15 residues. The CDR3 DNA is TGTGCCAGCATCCCCCCGTTCCAGGAGGGCACTGAAGCTTTCTTT. Encoded protein: CASIPPFQEGTEAFF.

The genes are TRBV7-9 and TRBJ2-2; 8 bases match TRBD1. This CDR3 is built from 16 residues. The germline CDR1 and CDR2 sequences are SEHNR and FQNEAQ (reference sequence). Germline trimming cut 5 bases from V and 1 base from J; bases unmatched to any gene: 6. The CDR3 protein is CASSPHRGRNTGELFF. DNA of the CDR3: TGTGCCAGCAGCCCCCACAGGGGGAGGAACACCGGGGAGCTGTTTTTT.

V is TRBV28 and J is TRBJ1-1, with D perhaps TRBD1 (6 bases). V was shortened by 2 bases and J by 7 bases, with 11 bases between the two germline ends. CDR1 MDHEN and CDR2 SYDVKM come from the germline V gene. The CDR3 is 13 residues long. The CDR3 here is CASSLDRMVEAFF. CDR3 sequence (DNA): TGTGCCAGCAGTTTAGACAGGATGGTTGAAGCTTTCTTT.

The rearrangement links TRBV4-1 to TRBJ2-5, with TRBD2 matching over 13 bases. CDR1 and CDR2 (germline): MGHRA, YSYEKL. CDR3 length equals 16 residues. The ends lost 2 bases at V and 5 bases at J; junction bases unmatched: 5. CDR3 loop: CASSQNRLAGGETQYF. Written as DNA, the CDR3 is TGCGCCAGCAGCCAAAATCGACTAGCGGGGGGTGAGACCCAGTACTTC.

The rearrangement uses TRBV14 and TRBJ1-2; D not resolved. With 0 bases removed from V and 7 bases from J, the gap between germline ends came to 15 bases. Germline V lookup: CDR1 SGHDN, CDR2 FVKESK. The CDR3 extends over 15 amino acids. The CDR3 loop reads CASSQDYVGSGGYTF. The DNA for the CDR3 is TGTGCCAGCAGCCAAGATTACGTGGGTTCGGGTGGCTACACCTTC. The full variable domain, with the rest looked up from reference TRBV14 and TRBJ1-2, is EAGVTQFPSHSVIEKGQTVTLRCDPISGHDNLYWYRRVMGKEIKFLLHFVKESKQDESGMPNNRFLAERTGGTYSTLKVQPAELEDSGVYFCASSQDYVGSGGYTFGSGTRLTVV.

V usage is TRBV6-2 or TRBV6-3 and J usage is TRBJ2-7; D call uncertain. The germline gives CDR1 MNHEY, CDR2 SVGEGT. Trimming removed 4 bases from V and 2 bases from J, with 12 bases in between. The CDR3 totals 14 residues. The CDR3 sequence is CASSFAWPTYEQYF. CDR3 coding DNA: TGTGCCAGCAGTTTTGCTTGGCCAACCTACGAGCAGTACTTC.

The rearrangement links TRBV4-1 to TRBJ1-4, with 8 bases that match TRBD1. Germline CDR1 reads MGHRA; CDR2 reads YSYEKL. V shed 1 base and J 8 bases; nucleotides not matched to a gene: 9. CDR3 length: 16 amino acids. CDR3 amino acids: CASSQGSGTGREKLFF. CDR3 in DNA: TGCGCCAGCAGCCAAGGCTCCGGGACAGGTCGGGAAAAACTGTTTTTT.

The chain combines TRBV4-1 with TRBJ2-7; D unclear. The CDR3 consists of 13 residues. Germline lookup yields CDR1 MGHRA and CDR2 YSYEKL. Trimming removed 0 bases at V and 3 bases at J, with 6 bases between. The CDR3 DNA is TGCGCCAGCAGCCAAGATCCGTTCTACGAGCAGTACTTC. Translated: CASSQDPFYEQYF.

As regards this clone: The same CDR3 can be traced to other DNA sequences in this sample. This sequence joins TRBV9 and TRBJ2-2; 7 bases match TRBD1. Germline V CDR1 and CDR2: SGDLS, YYNGEE. V dropped 4 bases and J dropped 1; count of bases not matched to a gene: 4. The CDR3 is 15 residues long. The CDR3 bases are TGTGCCAGCAGCTCCAGACAGGGGAACACCGGGGAGCTGTTTTTT. The encoded protein is CASSSRQGNTGELFF.

The V call is TRBV2, the J call TRBJ2-7; D is perhaps TRBD1 (6 bases). Germline V lookup: CDR1 SNHLY, CDR2 FYNNEI. V lost 6 bases to trimming and J lost 2 bases, with 8 bases between them. The CDR3 extends over 12 amino acids. The CDR3 loop is CASRAGAYEQYF. The CDR3 coding sequence is TGTGCCAGCAGGGCAGGGGCCTACGAGCAGTACTTC.

The genes are TRBV19 and TRBJ1-1; 7 bases agree with TRBD1. CDR3 size: 14 residues. From germline, CDR1 is LNHDA and CDR2 SQIVND (reference sequence). Unmatched junction bases numbered 5, after V lost 6 bases and J lost 1 base. The CDR3 DNA reads as TGTGCCAGTAGCCCGGGACAGCAGAACACTGAAGCTTTCTTT. This encodes CASSPGQQNTEAFF.

The gene calls are TRBV3-1 (or the pseudogene TRBV3-2) and TRBJ1-1; D unclear. The germline V and J ends were trimmed by 2 bases and 8 bases, with 12 bases remaining between them. The germline V gene has CDR1 LGHDT and CDR2 YNNKEL (reference sequence). This CDR3 spans 13 amino acids. CDR3 in amino acids: CASSQNSLGEAFF. DNA of the CDR3: TGTGCCAGCAGCCAAAACTCCCTCGGGGAAGCTTTCTTT.

The gene calls are TRBV6-1 and TRBJ2-1, with 8 bases that match TRBD1. Germline trimming cut 0 bases from V and 2 bases from J; bases unmatched to any gene: 3. Germline V lookup: CDR1 MNHNS, CDR2 SASEGT. The CDR3 is 16 residues long. The CDR3 DNA reads TGTGCCAGCAGTGAAGCGCGGGACAGGCCCTACAATGAGCAGTTCTTC. Its protein product is CASSEARDRPYNEQFF.

The chain links TRBV27 to TRBJ2-3, with 7 bases lining up with TRBD2. In germline, CDR1 is MNHEY, CDR2 SMNVEV (reference sequence). J was trimmed by 0 bases and V by 6 bases; bases with no gene match: 15. The CDR3 totals 18 residues. CDR3 protein: CASRQESTRLASTDTQYF. The CDR3, as DNA: TGTGCCAGCAGACAAGAGTCAACTAGACTAGCTAGCACAGATACGCAGTATTTT.

This chain links TRBV29-1 with TRBJ2-1, with 11 bases identical to TRBD1. Germline V gene lookup returns CDR1 SQVTM and CDR2 ANQGSEA. The CDR3 extends over 15 amino acids. V shed 2 bases, J shed 3 bases, and the junction held 3 bases outside the gene matches. This CDR3 reads CSVEPGTGGYNEQFF. The DNA for the CDR3 is TGCAGCGTTGAACCCGGGACAGGGGGCTACAATGAGCAGTTCTTC.

The chain uses TRBV28 and TRBJ2-7, with 8 bases fitting TRBD2. V shed 7 bases, J shed 2 bases, and the junction held 10 bases outside the gene matches. In germline, CDR1 is MDHEN, CDR2 SYDVKM. The length of the CDR3 is 15 residues. CDR3 DNA: TGTGCCAGCACCGGAGGTAATAGCGGGGCCTACGAGCAGTACTTC. Protein sequence: CASTGGNSGAYEQYF.

The chain joins TRBV9 to TRBJ1-1; D not certain. Germline V CDR1 and CDR2: SGDLS, YYNGEE. V was cut by 8 bases and J by 2 bases, with 13 bases left in between. The CDR3 is 13 amino acids. The CDR3 region has the DNA TGTGCCAGTAGAGAGACGGGAAACACTGAAGCTTTCTTT. This translates into CASRETGNTEAFF.

This chain links TRBV28 with TRBJ2-7, with unresolved D. V lost 6 bases, J lost 0 bases, and 9 bases lay in between. CDR1 is MDHEN, CDR2 SYDVKM, per germline. The CDR3 has 13 residues. This CDR3 reads CASRETGSYEQYF. The CDR3 region has the DNA TGTGCCAGCAGAGAGACGGGCTCCTACGAGCAGTACTTC. The variable domain in full, with the rest retrieved from reference TRBV28 and TRBJ2-7, is DVKVTQSSRYLVKRTGEKVFLECVQDMDHENMFWYRQDPGLGLRLIYFSYDVKMKEKGDIPEGYSVSREKKERFSLILESASTNQTSMYLCASRETGSYEQYFGPGTRLTVT.

V gene TRBV28 combines with J gene TRBJ1-2, with 7 nucleotides matching TRBD1. Trimming at V came to 5 bases and at J to 8 bases, leaving 8 bases not matched to a gene. There are 13 residues in the CDR3. CDR1 and CDR2 from the germline V gene are MDHEN and SYDVKM. The DNA of the CDR3 is TGTGCCAGCAGTATACAGGGGATCGGCGGCTACACCTTC. Its protein is CASSIQGIGGYTF.

This chain connects TRBV7-9 to TRBJ2-3, with D possibly matching TRBD2 (6 bases). Trimming shortened V by 7 bases and J by 1 base, and 15 bases separated the two germline ends. Germline lookup yields CDR1 SEHNR and CDR2 FQNEAQ (reference sequence). The CDR3 sequence is 15 residues long. CDR3 DNA sequence: TGTGCCAGCACCGAGCCGGGGGAAGGCACAGATACGCAGTATTTT. Translation gives CASTEPGEGTDTQYF.

V is TRBV3-1 (or the pseudogene TRBV3-2) and J is TRBJ1-4; unclear D gene. V lost 3 bases and J 8 bases, leaving 10 bases between the germline ends. The CDR3 is 13 residues long. In germline, CDR1 is LGHDT, CDR2 YNNKEL (reference sequence). In nucleotides, the CDR3 is TGTGCCAGCAGCCAGGTAGCCGGGGAAAAACTGTTTTTT. Its translation: CASSQVAGEKLFF.

CDR3 bases: TGTGCCATCACCAGGGAAGGACAGTTACGCTCCTACAATGAGCAGTTCTTC. Its translation is CAITREGQLRSYNEQFF. The rearrangement uses TRBV10-3 and TRBJ2-1; tentatively, D is TRBD1 (6 bases). V lost 7 bases and J 0 bases, leaving 19 bases between the germline ends. The germline V gene encodes CDR1 ENHRY and CDR2 SYGVKD. The CDR3 contains 17 residues.